This TCR beta chain was documented in a study of T cells in women clearing cervical HPV infection. By frequency, this clone is medium-sized. Libraries were prepared by immunoSEQ multiplex PCR; TCRdb keeps only in-frame clonotypes and omits some of them. This repertoire comprises about 20,000 clones; its ten largest clones make up 5.2%. The sample consisted of blood buffy coat. This clonotype was obtained from a woman between 18 and 70 years old with a cervical HPV16 infection that either progressed to CIN3+ or cleared (not recorded which).

This chain's CDR3 is CASSPVPGLAEPYNEQFF. Incomplete CDR3 DNA: TGTGCCAGCTCACCCGTCCCGGGACTAGCGGAGCCCTACAATGAG. The rearrangement links TRBV18 to TRBJ2-1; 11 bases line up with TRBD2. The CDR3 is cut off 3 residues early in the read; its end comes from the germline J gene. Per the germline V gene, CDR1 is KGHSH and CDR2 is LQKENI. V lost 3 bases and J lost 2; bases outside the gene matches: 9. CDR3 length equals 18 residues. The complete variable domain, with remaining parts taken from reference TRBV18 and TRBJ2-1, reads NAGVMQNPRHLVRRRGQEARLRCSPMKGHSHVYWYRQLPEEGLKFMVYLQKENIIDESGMPKERFSAEFPKEGPSILRIQQVVRGDSAAYFCASSPVPGLAEPYNEQFFGPGTRLTVL.